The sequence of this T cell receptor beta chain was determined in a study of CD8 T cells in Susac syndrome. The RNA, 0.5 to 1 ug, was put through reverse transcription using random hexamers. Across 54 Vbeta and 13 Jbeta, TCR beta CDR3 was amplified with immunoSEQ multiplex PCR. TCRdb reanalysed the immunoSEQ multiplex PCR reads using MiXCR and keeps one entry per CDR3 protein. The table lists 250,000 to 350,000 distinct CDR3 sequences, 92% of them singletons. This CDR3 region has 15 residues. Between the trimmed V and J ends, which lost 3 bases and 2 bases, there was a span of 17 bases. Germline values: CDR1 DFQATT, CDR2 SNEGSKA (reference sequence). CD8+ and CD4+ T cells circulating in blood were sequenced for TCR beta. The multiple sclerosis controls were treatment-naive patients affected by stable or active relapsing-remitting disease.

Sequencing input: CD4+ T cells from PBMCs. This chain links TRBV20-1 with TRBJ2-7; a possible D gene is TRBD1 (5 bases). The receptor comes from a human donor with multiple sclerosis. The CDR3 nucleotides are TGCAGTGCTAGGAGTACCAGGGCAGGAACCTACGAGCAGTACTTC. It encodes CSARSTRAGTYEQYF.